This passage covers 8 T cell receptor beta chains from one sample sequenced in a study of blood T cell repertoires in COVID-19. The method was immunoSEQ multiplex PCR; TCRdb's version includes in-frame clones alone and lacks a portion of them. Of 55,000 to 85,000 clones listed, around 88% are singletons. The sequenced sample consisted of peripheral blood. These receptors were obtained from a human donor in a cohort sampled during active COVID-19.

Notes on this clone: One end of the junction does not line up with germline, which may come from a read error. The CDR3 loop is CASSLAAYQGAPTDTQCF. CDR3 sequence (DNA): TGTGCCAGCAGCTTGGCGGCCTATCAGGGGGCCCCCACAGATACGCAGTGTTTT. The V call is TRBV5-6, the J call TRBJ2-3; TRBD1 aligns across 8 bases. The germline gives CDR1 SGHDT, CDR2 YYEEEE. The CDR3 consists of 18 residues.

Comments on this clone: Other DNA variants within this sample encode the same CDR3. The chain uses TRBV6-5 and TRBJ2-2, with D maybe TRBD1 (6 bases). In germline, CDR1 is MNHEY, CDR2 SVGAGI. Trimming shortened V by 5 bases and J by 6 bases, and 10 bases separated the two germline ends. The CDR3 runs to 13 residues. The chain's CDR3 is CASSPQGPGELFF. DNA for the CDR3: TGTGCCAGCAGTCCACAGGGCCCCGGGGAGCTGTTTTTT.

A single count supports this clone. The CDR3 DNA sequence: TGTGCCAGCAGCCCTAGCGGGGGGGCCTGGATTGAGACCCAGTACTTC. Protein sequence: CASSPSGGAWIETQYF. V usage is TRBV7-9 and J usage is TRBJ2-5; TRBD2 matches at 12 bases. Trimming at V came to 5 bases and at J to 5 bases, leaving 9 bases not matched to a gene. The V gene's germline CDR1 is SEHNR and CDR2 FQNEAQ (reference sequence). This CDR3 comprises 16 residues. Using reference TRBV7-9 and TRBJ2-5 for the parts outside the CDR3, the full variable domain is DTGVSQNPRHKITKRGQNVTFRCDPISEHNRLYWYRQTLGQGPEFLTYFQNEAQLEKSRLLSDRFSAERPKGSFSTLEIQRTEQGDSAMYLCASSPSGGAWIETQYFGPGTRLLVL.

This chain links TRBV5-6 with TRBJ2-2, with D unresolved. CDR3 length equals 15 residues. V was pared by 4 bases and J by 5 bases, with 15 bases between. Germline CDR1 is SGHDT and CDR2 is YYEEEE. The CDR3 DNA follows: TGTGCCAGCAGCCCCGGAACGGGTTGGACCGGGGAGCTGTTTTTT. This gives the protein CASSPGTGWTGELFF.

This clone was counted between two and nine times. The rearrangement links TRBV6-5 to TRBJ1-1; 7 nucleotides line up with TRBD1. CDR3 size: 15 residues. The trim removed 0 bases at V and 3 bases at J, leaving 4 bases unmatched. CDR1 and CDR2 (germline): MNHEY, SVGAGI. As DNA, the CDR3 is TGTGCCAGCAGTTACTCGGACAGGCTCGACACTGAAGCTTTCTTT. Translating gives CASSYSDRLDTEAFF.

The chain combines TRBV7-2 with TRBJ1-2, with 7 bases matching TRBD1. V was clipped by 5 bases and J by 4 bases; unmatched bases: 10. This CDR3 has 15 amino acids. CDR1 is SGHTA, CDR2 FQGNSA, per germline. The CDR3 here is CASSHSPTGIYGYTF. The CDR3 nucleotides are TGTGCCAGCAGCCACTCCCCGACAGGGATCTATGGCTACACCTTC.

The chain links TRBV4-3 to TRBJ1-1, with 7 bases that match TRBD1. This CDR3 has 18 amino acids. Germline CDR1 reads LGHNA; CDR2 reads YSLEER. The V gene end was trimmed by 4 bases and the J gene end by 6 bases; junction bases not matched to a gene: 20. CDR3 sequence (DNA): TGCGCCAGCAGCCCCCAGCAAGGGGGCGCGGGGACCTGGGCTGAAGCTTTCTTT. Translating it yields CASSPQQGGAGTWAEAFF.

The V gene is TRBV4-3, the J gene TRBJ1-5; weak D call: TRBD1 (6 bases). This CDR3 contains 16 residues. V was cut by 0 bases and J by 5 bases, with 14 bases left in between. Germline CDR1 reads LGHNA; CDR2 reads YSLEER. Written as DNA, the CDR3 is TGCGCCAGCAGCCAAGATCGGGCAGGGGCTGATCAGCCCCAGCATTTT. Translated: CASSQDRAGADQPQHF.